Presented here are 16 T cell receptor beta chains from one specimen sequenced in a study of T cell repertoires in cytomegalovirus infection. TCRdb recomputed calls from the reads with MiXCR, one row per CDR3 protein. The table records roughly 920,000 distinct CDR3 sequences, 25% to 40% of them present only once. The antigens for these receptors are not known. The sample was cultured CD8+ T cells from PBMCs, taken from culture after CMV antigen stimulation. These receptors all stem from a human donor in good health (CMV status not recorded). Some clones in this sample may be carry-over from other donors' samples.

This clonotype has only a few counts. The chain recombines TRBV19 with TRBJ1-5; the match to TRBD1 covers 9 bases. With 1 base clipped from V and 4 bases from J, the junction kept 2 bases outside the gene matches. CDR1 LNHDA and CDR2 SQIVND come from the germline V gene (reference sequence). CDR3 length: 15 residues. CDR3 DNA: TGTGCCAGTAGTATAGGGACAGGGGCAAATCAGCCCCAGCATTTT. It codes for CASSIGTGANQPQHF.

Ten or more counts support this clonotype. The chain links TRBV7-9 to TRBJ2-3; tentative D call: TRBD1 (6 bases). Per germline, CDR1 SEHNR and CDR2 FQNEAQ (reference sequence). Trimming removed 0 bases at V and 3 bases at J, with 22 bases between. This CDR3 comprises 19 residues. The CDR3 bases are TGTGCCAGCAGCTTAGCCCCGGAGAACTCAGGGGTTCGTACAGATACGCAGTATTTT. Translation: CASSLAPENSGVRTDTQYF.

The gene calls are TRBV4-3 and TRBJ1-2; D perhaps matches TRBD1 (5 bases). Trimming removed 1 base from V and 3 bases from J, with 12 bases in between. Germline V gene lookup returns CDR1 LGHNA and CDR2 YSLEER. The CDR3 is 15 residues long. The CDR3 protein is CASSQASRDYYGYTF. The DNA of the CDR3 is TGCGCCAGCAGCCAAGCTTCACGGGACTACTATGGCTACACCTTC.

The gene calls are TRBV27 and TRBJ2-1; TRBD2 matches at 7 bases. The CDR3 totals 14 residues. J gave up 6 bases and V 3 bases, and 5 bases lay outside the gene matches. Germline assignment: CDR1 MNHEY and CDR2 SMNVEV (reference sequence). Written as DNA, the CDR3 is TGTGCCAGCAGTTTTGGACTAGTTTCCAATGAGCAGTTCTTC. The encoded protein is CASSFGLVSNEQFF.

Written as DNA, the CDR3 is TGTGCCAGCAACGCGGGGAGGACTGAAGCTTTCTTT. Encoded protein: CASNAGRTEAFF. This chain links TRBV7-9 with TRBJ1-1; D gene ambiguous. The germline V gene encodes CDR1 SEHNR and CDR2 FQNEAQ (reference sequence). Between the trimmed V and J ends, which lost 7 bases and 5 bases, there was a span of 11 bases. The CDR3 length is 12 residues. The variable domain in full, with the rest retrieved from reference TRBV7-9 and TRBJ1-1, is DTGVSQNPRHKITKRGQNVTFRCDPISEHNRLYWYRQTLGQGPEFLTYFQNEAQLEKSRLLSDRFSAERPKGSFSTLEIQRTEQGDSAMYLCASNAGRTEAFFGQGTRLTVV.

Notes on this clonotype: A much larger clone sits a single nucleotide away, making a read error possible. The chain combines TRBV7-6 with TRBJ2-7, with D tentatively TRBD1 (6 bases). V lost 0 bases to trimming and J lost 7 bases, with 13 bases between them. Germline CDR1 is SGHVS and CDR2 is FNYEAQ. This CDR3 spans 14 amino acids. The CDR3: CASSLAGHGGEQYF. The CDR3 DNA reads TGTGCCAGCAGCTTAGCGGGACATGGAGGTGAGCAGTACTTC. The whole variable domain, filled in from reference TRBV7-6 and TRBJ2-7, reads GAGVSQSPRYKVTKRGQDVALRCDPISGHVSLYWYRQALGQGPEFLTYFNYEAQQDKSGLPNDRFSAERPEGSISTLTIQRTEQRDSAMYRCASSLAGHGGEQYFGPGTRLTVT.

The rearrangement joins TRBV5-1 to TRBJ1-1; D ambiguous. CDR3 length: 17 amino acids. V lost 4 bases and J 0 bases, leaving 19 bases between the germline ends. CDR1 SGHRS and CDR2 YFSETQ come from the germline V gene. CDR3 nucleotide sequence: TGCGCCAGCAGCCCGTCCCGGAGCGGAGGGTTGAACACTGAAGCTTTCTTT. This encodes CASSPSRSGGLNTEAFF.

This rearrangement joins TRBV11-2 to TRBJ2-7; 9 bases map to TRBD1. V lost 4 bases to trimming and J lost 0 bases; unmatched junction nucleotides: 19. The CDR3 is 20 residues long. Per the germline V gene, CDR1 is SGHAT and CDR2 is FQNNGV. The CDR3 loop is CASSSHPRRDRVTDSYEQYF. As DNA, the CDR3 is TGTGCCAGCAGCTCCCACCCCCGCCGGGACAGGGTTACCGACTCCTACGAGCAGTACTTC.

In this sample, this clonotype turned up many times. V is TRBV7-3 and J is TRBJ2-2, with 8 positions matching TRBD1. CDR3 size: 16 residues. The germline CDR1 and CDR2 sequences are SGHTA and FQGTGA. V was clipped by 1 base and J by 1 base; unmatched bases: 2. In DNA, the CDR3 is TGTGCCAGCAGCTTAATAGGACAGGGGAACACCGGGGAGCTGTTTTTT. Its protein product is CASSLIGQGNTGELFF.

This clonotype has only a few counts. J is TRBJ1-2 and V is TRBV15; D unclear. Deletions cut 5 bases from V and 7 bases from J, with 14 bases between. The CDR3 totals 13 residues. Germline loops: CDR1 LNHNV, CDR2 YYDKDF (reference sequence). CDR3 residues: CATSRPGMAGYTF. DNA of the CDR3: TGTGCCACCAGCCGACCCGGAATGGCTGGCTACACCTTC.

This sequence joins TRBV29-1 and TRBJ1-2; D call uncertain. Per germline, CDR1 SQVTM and CDR2 ANQGSEA. The ends were cut back, 0 bases at V and 0 bases at J, with 11 bases in the middle. The CDR3 extends over 15 amino acids. The CDR3 sequence is CSVEDDWGTNYGYTF. The CDR3 DNA reads as TGCAGCGTTGAAGATGATTGGGGAACTAACTATGGCTACACCTTC.

This clonotype was counted only a few times. V is TRBV20-1 and J is TRBJ1-5, with a possible D match to TRBD1 (5 bases). Germline CDR1 is DFQATT and CDR2 is SNEGSKA (reference sequence). The CDR3 sequence is 14 residues long. Trimming pared 5 bases from V and 5 bases from J, leaving 16 bases between. In DNA form, the CDR3 reads TGCAGTGCTCGAAAGCGGGGGACGGATCAGCCCCAGCATTTT. Its protein is CSARKRGTDQPQHF.

Concerning this clonotype itself: A read error may produce the germline difference seen at one junction end. J is TRBJ1-5 and V is TRBV4-3; D gene ambiguous. The CDR3 covers 15 residues. Germline lookup yields CDR1 LGHNA and CDR2 YSLEER. CDR3 nucleotide sequence: TGCGTCAGCAGCCAAGAAATGAGGGCGGGACAGCCCCAGCATTTT. Translated, it gives CVSSQEMRAGQPQHF.

This clonotype was counted ten times or more. This chain links TRBV7-2 with TRBJ2-6; TRBD2 is a possible D gene (6 bases). Trimming stripped 2 bases from V and 2 bases from J, with 16 bases between. This CDR3 has 18 amino acids. CDR1 and CDR2 (germline): SGHTA, FQGNSA. The CDR3 loop is CASSLSLTGGTGANVLTF. The CDR3 region has the DNA TGTGCCAGCAGCTTAAGTCTCACAGGAGGGACTGGGGCCAACGTCCTGACTTTC.

The chain recombines TRBV6-6 with TRBJ2-7; D is ambiguous. The CDR3 has 13 residues. V dropped 2 bases and J dropped 5 bases, with 10 bases sitting between them. Per the germline V gene, CDR1 is MNHNY and CDR2 is SVGAGI (reference sequence). As DNA, the CDR3 is TGTGCCAGCAGTTACGCCTTACATAACGAGCAGTACGTC. Translation: CASSYALHNEQYV.

In its sample, this clonotype was seen many times. This CDR3 reads CASSLALQGTILIAFF. The CDR3 DNA reads TGTGCCAGCAGCTTAGCGCTACAGGGAACCATTCTGATAGCTTTCTTT. The chain is built from TRBV7-8 and TRBJ1-1; D may be TRBD1 (6 bases). CDR1 is SGHVS, CDR2 FQNEAQ, per germline. Trimming removed 0 bases from V and 10 bases from J, with 21 bases in between. CDR3 length: 16 amino acids.